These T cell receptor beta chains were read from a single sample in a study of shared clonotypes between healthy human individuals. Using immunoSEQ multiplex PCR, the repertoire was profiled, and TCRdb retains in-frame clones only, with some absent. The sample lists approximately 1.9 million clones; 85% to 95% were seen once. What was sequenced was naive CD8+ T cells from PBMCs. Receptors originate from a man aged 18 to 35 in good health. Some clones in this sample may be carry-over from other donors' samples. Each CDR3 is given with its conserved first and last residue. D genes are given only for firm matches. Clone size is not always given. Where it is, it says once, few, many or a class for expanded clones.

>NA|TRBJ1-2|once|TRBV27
TGTGCCAGCAGGAGGTGGGAGGGGGACGACTATGGCTACACCTTC
CASRRWEGDDYGYTF
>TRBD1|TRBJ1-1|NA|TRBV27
TGTGCCAGCAGTTTGGTCGGGACAGGGGAAGAAGCTTTCTTT
CASSLVGTGEEAFF
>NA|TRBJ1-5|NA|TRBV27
TGTGCCAGCAGTCCCCAAGCAGGTTATCAGCCCCAGCATTTT
CASSPQAGYQPQHF
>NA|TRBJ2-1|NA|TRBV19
TGTGCCAGTAGTATAGTTAAGGGGAATGAGCAGTTCTTC
CASSIVKGNEQFF
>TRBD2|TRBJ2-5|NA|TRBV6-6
TGTGCCAGCAGCCAACTAGCGGGGCGTCGGGAGACCCAGTACTTC
CASSQLAGRRETQYF
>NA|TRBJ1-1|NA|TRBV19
TGTGCCAGTAGTATAACGAATAGGTTGAACACTGAAGCTTTCTTT
CASSITNRLNTEAFF
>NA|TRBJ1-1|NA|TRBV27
TGTGCCAGCAGTTTTTACATGGGGGCTTTAAACACTGAAGCTTTCTTT
CASSFYMGALNTEAFF
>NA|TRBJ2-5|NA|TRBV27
TGTGCCAGCAGTTATCGACTACTTGGAAGGGAGACCCAGTACTTC
CASSYRLLGRETQYF
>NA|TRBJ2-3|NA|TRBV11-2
TGTGCCAGCACCTCCACGGAAGGACCTTACACAGATACGCAGTATTTT
CASTSTEGPYTDTQYF
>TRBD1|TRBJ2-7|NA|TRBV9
TGTGCCAGCAGCGTTGGGGGGACAGGGAACTACGAGCAGTACTTC
CASSVGGTGNYEQYF
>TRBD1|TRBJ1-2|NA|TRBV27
TGTGCCACCAAACGACAGGGTTTGGTCTATGGCTACACCTTC
CATKRQGLVYGYTF
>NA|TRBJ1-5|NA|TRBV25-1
TGTGCCAGCAGTGAACTGGGTCAGCCCCAGCATTTT
CASSELGQPQHF
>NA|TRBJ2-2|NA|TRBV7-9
TGTGCCAGCAGGGAACCCTGGGTCCCCGCGAACACCGGGGAGCTGTTTTTT
CASREPWVPANTGELFF
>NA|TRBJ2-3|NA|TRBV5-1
TGCGCCAGCAGCTTGAGGGAATCTAGCACAGATACGCAGTATTTT
CASSLRESSTDTQYF
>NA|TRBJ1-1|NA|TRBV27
TGTGCCAGCAGCGACATTATGAACACTGAAGCTTTCTTT
CASSDIMNTEAFF
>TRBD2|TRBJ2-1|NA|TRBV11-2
TGTGCCAGCAGCCCGCGGGGGGCAAAATACAATGAGCAGTTCTTC
CASSPRGAKYNEQFF
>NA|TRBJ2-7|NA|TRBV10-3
TGTGCCATCGGACTAAATCCCCGGGACAGTTCCTACGAGCAGTACTTC
CAIGLNPRDSSYEQYF
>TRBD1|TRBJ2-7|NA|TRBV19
TGTGCCAGTAGTACGACAGGGGTCCACGAGCAGTACTTC
CASSTTGVHEQYF
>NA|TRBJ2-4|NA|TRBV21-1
TGTGCCAGCAACCCCAAGGAAGGGGCCAAAAACATTCAGTACTTC
CASNPKEGAKNIQYF
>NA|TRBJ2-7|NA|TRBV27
TGTGCCAGCAGTTCGATAGGGCTTTATTCCGAGCAGTACTTC
CASSSIGLYSEQYF
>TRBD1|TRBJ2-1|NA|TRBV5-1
TGCGCCAGCAGCTTCGGGACAGGGCACAATGAGCAGTTCTTC
CASSFGTGHNEQFF
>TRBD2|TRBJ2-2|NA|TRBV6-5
TGTGCCAGCAGACTAGCGACCACCGGGGAGCTGTTTTTT
CASRLATTGELFF
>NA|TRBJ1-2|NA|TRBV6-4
TGTGCCAGCAGTGACTCGGGACTGCCGTTC
CASSDSGLPF
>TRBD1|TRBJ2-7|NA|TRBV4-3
TGCGCCAGCAGCCAACTTGGGGAAGGGGGCAAAAACGAGCAGTACTTC
CASSQLGEGGKNEQYF
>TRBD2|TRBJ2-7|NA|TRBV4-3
TGCGCCAGCAGCCAGACTAGCGGGAGCTACGAGCAGTACTTC
CASSQTSGSYEQYF
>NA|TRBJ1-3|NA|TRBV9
TGTGCCAGCAGCCCACCTGGAAACACCATATATTTT
CASSPPGNTIYF
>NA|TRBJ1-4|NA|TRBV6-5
TGTGCCAGCAACACACTCGCCGGCTGGAGAGAAAAACTGTTTTTT
CASNTLAGWREKLFF
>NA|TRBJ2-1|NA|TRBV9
TGTGCCAGCAGCGTAGGCAAGGGGACCAACTACAATGAGCAGTTCTTC
CASSVGKGTNYNEQFF
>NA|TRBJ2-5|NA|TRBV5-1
TGCGCCAGCAGCTTGGTGTATCGGGGCCAAGAGACCCAGTACTTC
CASSLVYRGQETQYF
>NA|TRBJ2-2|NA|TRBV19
TGTGCCAGTAGTATGGATTTCCCCGGGGAGCTGTTTTTT
CASSMDFPGELFF
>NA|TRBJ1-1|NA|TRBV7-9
TGTGCCAGCAGCTTAGGGGCGACTGAAGCTTTCTTT
CASSLGATEAFF
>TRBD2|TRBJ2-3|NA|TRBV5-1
TGCGCCAGCAGCTTGGGACTAGCGGGAAGAGATACGCAGTATTTT
CASSLGLAGRDTQYF
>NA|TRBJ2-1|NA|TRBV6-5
TGTGCCAGCAGAAGACTTGGGGTCTACAATGAGCAGTTCTTC
CASRRLGVYNEQFF
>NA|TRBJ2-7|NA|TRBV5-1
TGCGCCAGCAGCCCCGATAGCGTTCCGGCGGGGGAGCAGTACTTC
CASSPDSVPAGEQYF
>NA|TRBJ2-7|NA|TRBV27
TGTGCCAGCAGTTCCAGGGTGAACGAGCAGTACTTC
CASSSRVNEQYF
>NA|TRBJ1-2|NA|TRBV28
TGTGCCAGCAGTTTAGGCACTAACTATGGCTACACCTTC
CASSLGTNYGYTF
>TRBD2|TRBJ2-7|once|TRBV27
TGTGCCAGCAGTTTCACCGGGACTAGCGGGACCTACGAGCAGTACTTC
CASSFTGTSGTYEQYF